Presented here are 18 T cell receptor beta chains from one specimen sequenced in a study of glioma-infiltrating T cells after dendritic cell vaccination. The data were produced by immunoSEQ multiplex PCR, yet TCRdb's version contains in-frame clones alone and is incomplete. Of approximately 90,000 clones listed, about 85% were seen once; the top ten hold roughly 2.9%. The sample was blood, taken before dendritic cell vaccination. Receptor source: a human donor with glioblastoma.

The genes are TRBV7-2 and TRBJ1-2, with 8 bases that match TRBD1. This CDR3 comprises 14 residues. Losses at the gene ends were 8 bases for V and 9 bases for J; bases not matched to a gene: 14. Germline lookup yields CDR1 SGHTA and CDR2 FQGNSA. The CDR3 region has the DNA TGTGCCAGCGCACCGTTGGACAGGGCAATTAGCTACACCTTC. As protein: CASAPLDRAISYTF.

V usage is TRBV4-2 and J usage is TRBJ1-5; TRBD1 might be the D (5 bases). Germline loops: CDR1 LGHNA, CDR2 YNFKEQ. The ends were cut back, 1 base at V and 1 base at J, with 14 bases in the middle. The CDR3 runs 17 residues. Here the CDR3 reads CASSQVLRGGSNQPQHF. DNA of the CDR3: TGTGCCAGCAGCCAAGTCTTGCGGGGCGGGAGCAATCAGCCCCAGCATTTT.

CDR3 in DNA: TGCGCCAGCAGCCGAACCGACAGGGACGACAATGAGCAGTTCTTC. Translated: CASSRTDRDDNEQFF. The chain joins TRBV4-1 to TRBJ2-1, with TRBD1 matching 7 bases. V gave up 4 bases and J gave up 5 bases; unmatched junction bases: 8. This CDR3 has 15 residues. Per the germline V gene, CDR1 is MGHRA and CDR2 is YSYEKL.

The rearrangement uses TRBV10-1 and TRBJ1-5, with D possibly being TRBD1 (5 bases). There are 14 residues in the CDR3. The germline V gene has CDR1 WNHNN and CDR2 SYGVQD (reference sequence). CDR3 in amino acids: CADNGHRPNQPQHF. The DNA of the CDR3 is TGCGCAGATAACGGACATAGGCCGAATCAGCCCCAGCATTTT.

This clone has only one observation. The V call is TRBV5-1, the J call TRBJ2-5, with TRBD1 identical over 10 bases. J was trimmed by 7 bases and V by 0 bases; bases with no gene match: 3. Germline V gives CDR1 SGHRS, CDR2 YFSETQ. The CDR3 runs to 14 residues. Written as DNA, the CDR3 is TGCGCCAGCAGCTTGGGACAGGGGGCGCGGACCCAGTACTTC. This translates into CASSLGQGARTQYF.

The chain uses TRBV19 and TRBJ1-2; D not certain. The CDR3 runs to 12 residues. CDR1 is LNHDA and CDR2 is SQIVND in the germline V gene (reference sequence). The V end lost 10 bases, the J end lost 7 bases, and 16 bases lay between the germline ends. This CDR3 is CAIGGSGAGYTF. CDR3 in DNA: TGTGCCATAGGCGGGTCGGGTGCTGGCTACACCTTC.

This clone is a singleton in its sample. The chain employs TRBV5-4 and TRBJ1-2; 7 nucleotides line up with TRBD1. Germline V gives CDR1 SGHNT, CDR2 YYREEE (reference sequence). V gave up 0 bases and J gave up 4 bases; unmatched junction bases: 6. This CDR3 has 15 residues. CDR3 DNA sequence: TGTGCCAGCAGCTTGGGAGACAGGGTGGGCTATGGCTACACCTTC. Protein product: CASSLGDRVGYGYTF.

The V gene is TRBV27, the J gene TRBJ2-1; 7 bases map to TRBD2. CDR1 is MNHEY, CDR2 SMNVEV, per germline (reference sequence). V was clipped by 8 bases and J by 4 bases; unmatched bases: 8. CDR3 length equals 14 residues. CDR3 region: CASGRNGRYNEQFF. For the CDR3, the DNA is TGTGCCAGCGGGAGAAACGGGAGGTACAATGAGCAGTTCTTC.

CDR3 nucleotide sequence: TGCAGCGTTGACGAACAGGGGACCTTC. Amino acid sequence: CSVDEQGTF. The chain carries TRBV29-1 and TRBJ1-2; 7 bases agree with TRBD1. CDR1 is SQVTM and CDR2 is ANQGSEA in the germline V gene. The CDR3 runs 9 residues. The trim removed 3 bases at V and 14 bases at J, leaving 3 bases unmatched.

This clone was detected only once. Distinct nucleotide sequences in the sample also encode this CDR3. V and J are TRBV5-4 and TRBJ2-7; 7 nucleotides agree with TRBD1. CDR3 size: 14 residues. The V gene end was trimmed by 1 base and the J gene end by 3 bases; junction bases not matched to a gene: 4. The germline V gene encodes CDR1 SGHNT and CDR2 YYREEE (reference sequence). The CDR3 nucleotides read TGTGCCAGCAGCTTGAGGCAGGGGGACTACGAGCAGTACTTC. Its protein product is CASSLRQGDYEQYF. Full variable domain (rest looked up from reference TRBV5-4 and TRBJ2-7): ETGVTQSPTHLIKTRGQQVTLRCSSQSGHNTVSWYQQALGQGPQFIFQYYREEENGRGNFPPRFSGLQFPNYSSELNVNALELDDSALYLCASSLRQGDYEQYFGPGTRLTVT.

V usage is TRBV15 and J usage is TRBJ2-1; 9 nucleotides line up with TRBD2. This CDR3 spans 15 amino acids. The ends lost 4 bases at V and 2 bases at J; junction bases unmatched: 3. Germline loops: CDR1 LNHNV, CDR2 YYDKDF (reference sequence). CDR3 sequence reads: CATSIAGAAYNEQFF. As DNA, the CDR3 is TGTGCCACCAGCATAGCGGGAGCCGCCTACAATGAGCAGTTCTTC.

This clone was picked up a small number of times. This chain joins TRBV12-5 and TRBJ2-2, with TRBD2 matching 14 bases. The CDR3 runs to 18 residues. Germline V gene sequence: CDR1 LGHNT, CDR2 FRNRAP. The ends lost 2 bases at V and 6 bases at J; junction bases unmatched: 8. The CDR3 reads CASGLPPGLAGGAGELFF. The CDR3 region has the DNA TGTGCTAGTGGTTTGCCCCCCGGACTAGCGGGAGGCGCCGGGGAGCTGTTTTTT.

This chain connects TRBV4-1 to TRBJ1-1, with TRBD1 matching 7 bases. CDR1 is MGHRA and CDR2 is YSYEKL in the germline V gene. This CDR3 spans 16 amino acids. J gave up 0 bases and V 4 bases, and 8 bases lay outside the gene matches. The CDR3 bases are TGCGCCAGCAGCCGACCCCCAGGGGGACTGAACACTGAAGCTTTCTTT. Its protein product is CASSRPPGGLNTEAFF.

The rearrangement uses TRBV9 and TRBJ2-7; perhaps TRBD2 as D (7 bases). Trimming cost V 0 bases and J 4 bases, with 26 bases left between them. There are 19 residues in the CDR3. Germline-derived CDR1 and CDR2 are SGDLS and YYNGEE. Here the CDR3 DNA reads TGTGCCAGCAGCGTAGAAGGAGGGGGGGGCCTCTCGCCCGATTACGAGCAGTACTTC. Its translation: CASSVEGGGGLSPDYEQYF.

The chain links TRBV5-1 to TRBJ2-3; possible D gene TRBD1, 6 bases. Germline V gene sequence: CDR1 SGHRS, CDR2 YFSETQ. The V and J ends lost 5 bases and 2 bases respectively, with 18 bases between them. The CDR3 covers 16 residues. The CDR3 loop is CASSSDKTGFTDTQYF. The CDR3 DNA sequence: TGCGCCAGCAGTTCGGATAAGACAGGTTTCACAGATACGCAGTATTTT. Drawing the rest from reference TRBV5-1 and TRBJ2-3, the complete variable domain is KAGVTQTPRYLIKTRGQQVTLSCSPISGHRSVSWYQQTPGQGLQFLFEYFSETQRNKGNFPGRFSGRQFSNSRSEMNVSTLELGDSALYLCASSSDKTGFTDTQYFGPGTRLTVL.

The CDR3 nucleotides read TGTGCCAGCAGCCAAGAGAGTAACAGCCTCTATGGCTACACCTTC. As protein: CASSQESNSLYGYTF. The J gene is TRBJ1-2, the V gene TRBV4-2; D gene uncertain. V was trimmed by 0 bases and J by 4 bases, leaving 12 bases between them. Germline V gene sequence: CDR1 LGHNA, CDR2 YNFKEQ. The CDR3 has 15 amino acids.

The genes are TRBV23-1 and TRBJ2-5, with D perhaps matching TRBD1 (6 bases). TRBV23-1 is classed as an ORF, of uncertain function. CDR3 size: 19 residues. The V and J ends lost 0 bases and 10 bases respectively, with 30 bases between them. The DNA for the CDR3 is TGCGCCAGCAGTCAATCTCCCGCCCGGGGACACCCCTTGGAGTGGAACCAGTACTTC. Residues: CASSQSPARGHPLEWNQYF.

The chain combines TRBV5-1 with TRBJ2-1, with D possibly TRBD1 on 7 matching bases. Trimming took off 0 bases at V and 8 bases at J, with 15 bases between the two ends. Germline values: CDR1 SGHRS, CDR2 YFSETQ. This CDR3 spans 15 amino acids. The CDR3 sequence is CASSLGRDRIYEQFF. The CDR3 nucleotides read TGCGCCAGCAGCTTGGGGCGGGACAGAATCTATGAGCAGTTCTTC.